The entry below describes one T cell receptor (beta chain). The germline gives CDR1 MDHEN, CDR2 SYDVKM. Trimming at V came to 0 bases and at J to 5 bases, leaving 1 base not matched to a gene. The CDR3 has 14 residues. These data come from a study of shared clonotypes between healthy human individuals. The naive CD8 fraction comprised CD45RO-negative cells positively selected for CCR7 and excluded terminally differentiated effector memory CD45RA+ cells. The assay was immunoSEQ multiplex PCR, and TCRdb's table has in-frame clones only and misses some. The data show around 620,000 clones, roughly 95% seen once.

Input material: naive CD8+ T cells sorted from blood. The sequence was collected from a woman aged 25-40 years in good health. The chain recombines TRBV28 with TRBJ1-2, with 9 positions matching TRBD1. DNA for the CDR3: TGTGCCAGCAGTTTATGGGGGACAGGGTATGGCTACACCTTC. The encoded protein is CASSLWGTGYGYTF.